This T cell receptor beta chain emerged from a study of cytomegalovirus exposure and HLA in healthy donors (dated by TCRdb to 2016 to 2017). As for the study more broadly: According to an earlier analysis of around 600 of the donors, 150 million to 200 million T cells yielded 95 million to 140 million unique TCR beta sequences and about 300 Gb of sequence data. Donor age, sex, ethnicity and CMV serostatus were compiled together with the repertoire data. The genetic ancestry cluster associated with self-reported Caucasian donors included 81% of the approximately 430 genotyped donors. To predict cytomegalovirus infection status, the study combined high-throughput TCR immunosequencing, statistical association of individual TCRs with disease status, and machine learning. A later genetic analysis used genome-wide SNP genotypes for 398 of the 666 donors, treating that subset as a discovery cohort. On average, approximately 250,000 unique TCR beta nucleotide sequences were sequenced per donor among 350 to 400 genotyped donors of the cohort, with roughly 18% of those sequences being non-productive. An earlier analysis of fewer than 750 of the donors used high-throughput TCR beta sequencing to judge whether each TCR beta V gene segment behaved as functional or pseudogenic. Using immunosequencing, the study profiled T cell repertoires from roughly 650 subjects and related those repertoires to cytomegalovirus serostatus. Typing coverage differed by locus: A, B, C, DRB1 and DQB1 were typed in roughly 620-630 donors, DQA1 in roughly 510, DPA1 in some 570, and DPB1 in 472. Both class I and class II loci were covered by HLA typing, at four-digit resolution. A separate validation cohort of roughly 110 different subjects was used in addition to the roughly 670-subject first cohort. A handful of DR-DQ haplotypes were handled as single units for association and clustering because linkage in the cohort was strong. An early release covering more than 500 HLA-typed donors comprised approximately 300 gigabases of sequencing data and tens of millions of unique TCR sequences. A later analysis re-analyzed previously published TCR beta repertoires from hundreds of donors and added high-resolution HLA genotyping to study TCR occurrence patterns. Rather than using new phenotypic data, the later analysis identified candidate immune exposures from TCR beta sequences and from how often those sequences occurred across donors. The aim of the study was to test whether cataloging public T cell receptors could identify signatures of past pathogen exposure. All discovery cohort repertoires had been generated using a single sequencing platform. On the study overall, not on this receptor specifically: According to a later analysis, TCR association rates differed among HLA loci, with DRB1 alleles showing the most associated TCRs and HLA-C alleles showing the fewest. The classifier was reported to diagnose cytomegalovirus status with high specificity and sensitivity in both the original cohort and the validation cohort. In a later analysis, several top co-occurrence clusters were reported to appear linked to parvovirus B19, influenza, CMV and Epstein-Barr virus. The earlier analysis of around 600 of the donors excluded some 15 rarely observed V segments, including chromosome 9 orphons, because counts were too low. The only immune exposure information available for the cohort was CMV serostatus. Linkage disequilibrium might explain the correlated functional status among segregating V segments, but an unknown experimental factor could not be ruled out. Because HLA typing was unavailable for some donors at each locus, only the typed subset was used in association tests. Strong co-occurrence of HLA alleles, especially DR and DQ, made assigning TCR associations to individual alleles difficult. Across donors, most TCR sequences were observed very rarely, whereas some public TCRs were present in many individuals. According to a later analysis, most CMV-associated TCR beta chains appeared to be HLA-restricted, and the HLA associations seemed to be driven largely by CMV exposure. A group of highly shared sequence variants was considered likely to be a technical artifact of the sequencing pipeline. A later analysis associated 16,951 TCR beta sequences with specific HLA alleles at a false discovery rate of 0.05. In a later analysis, HLA-associated TCR beta chains were found to be more clonally expanded and to have lower generation probabilities than equally common non-associated chains. The authors suggested that the approach could potentially be generalized to other disease states and immunological phenotypes. In vitro tests confirmed that three of the cytomegalovirus-associated TCR beta chains recognize cytomegalovirus antigens. The study listed 150 to 200 TCR beta chains as associated with cytomegalovirus. A further reported finding was that TCR beta sequences accurately predicted the HLA-A and HLA-B alleles for most subjects in the first cohort. An earlier analysis of 450 to 750 of the donors showed that most TCR beta V segments appeared in productive rearrangements either about 87% or about 30% of the time, which broadly matched IMGT annotations. In a later genetic analysis, a missense DCLRE1C variant was associated with V-gene and J-gene trimming of TCR beta chains, and the association was replicated in an independent cohort. The 87-base-pair reads could not distinguish some IMGT-functional V segments, including TRBV6-2 and TRBV6-3, so those segments were excluded. Only TCR beta chains were sequenced in this cohort, and the absence of alpha or paired-chain data limited detectable features. In a later genetic analysis, fewer N-insertions in productive TCRs were reported among donors in an Asian-associated ancestry cluster than the approximately 630-donor mean. Presence/absence analyses assumed roughly uniform sequencing depth across donors, an assumption that may not hold.

Notes on this clone: The antigen it binds to is not known. No much larger clone is present one base from it, and per-base qualities are unavailable.

The cohort comprised some 700 healthy bone marrow donors. All cohort members were sampled while nominally healthy, although unrecorded immune exposures were likely present. The donor tested CMV seropositive and was one of the 289 seropositive cohort members. A peripheral blood sample was collected from each donor, and TCR beta sequencing was performed on peripheral blood mononuclear cells. The Qiagen DNeasy Blood Extraction Kit was used to extract genomic DNA from the blood cell samples. Cut back by 1 base and 0 bases, the V and J ends lie 12 bases apart. The germline V gene (reference sequence) supplies CDR1 SEHNR and CDR2 FQNEAQ. The CDR3 numbers 16 residues from cysteine through phenylalanine. The sequence is cut down to CDR3 DNA, 48 bases in frame from base 1. Library prep was done by the immunoSEQ multiplex PCR assay. For the multiplex PCR, a mixture combining 60 forward primers for TCR Vbeta segments and 13 reverse primers for TCR Jbeta segments was used. The CDR3 region of rearranged TCR beta genes was amplified from genomic DNA by a multiplex PCR assay. Amplified TCR beta libraries were sequenced as 87-base-pair reads on the Illumina HiSeq System. Per the authors' processing: Across the 500 to 700 repertoires, a later analysis counted 75 million to 90 million unique TCR beta chains, approximately 10 million of which were shared by at least two donors. A nearest-neighbor algorithm error-corrected the raw reads and collapsed the reads into unique sequences, merging closely related sequences to remove PCR and sequencing errors. V, D and J gene segments were assigned by aligning CDR3 sequences to IMGT reference sequences. For a sequence to be retained, a match of at least six nucleotides was required to both a V gene segment and a J gene segment. A rearrangement counted as productive if the CDR3 had no stop codons and remained in frame with V and J, and every other rearrangement counted as non-productive. Following IMGT convention, CDR3 was defined as the stretch from the second conserved V-encoded cysteine up to the conserved J-encoded phenylalanine. The earlier analysis of some 580 of the donors excluded any sequence lacking an unambiguous match to a single V gene segment. An earlier analysis of 587 of the donors called V segments functional above 56.7% productive rearrangements and segregating when the between-donor standard deviation exceeded 5%. A statistical classification framework was built to diagnose cytomegalovirus status from the catalog of TCR beta chain sequences. A later analysis assigned V and J genes by comparing TCR nucleotide sequences with IMGT/GENE-DB human TR gene sequences. The TCRdist pipeline was used in a later analysis to assign CDR3 sequences and most-parsimonious VDJ recombination scenarios. In a later analysis, every TCR beta chain was defined by the combination of its CDR3 amino acid sequence and its V-gene family, and reads without a unique V-gene family were dropped. In a later analysis, nearly 600 highly shared, low-generation-probability nucleotide sequences were removed to address suspected cross-contamination and a sequencing artifact. In a later analysis, a clonal expansion index was calculated for each public chain from normalized within-repertoire ranks of inferred template counts. A later analysis computed generation probabilities with a VDJ recombination model fitted to out-of-frame rearrangements, and checked the results against IGoR. Hypergeometric tests were used in a later analysis to score TCR-TCR, TCR-HLA and TCR-CMV co-occurrence, with a repertoire-size bias correction applied to the TCR pairs. A later analysis estimated false discovery rates by permuting HLA or CMV assignments 20 times. In a later analysis, co-occurring TCRs were grouped using DBSCAN, with TCRdist sequence similarity added in when clustering inside HLA-allele-positive subsets. Co-occurrence clustering excluded repertoires with fewer than 30,000 or more than 120,000 public chains, plus five with anomalous nucleotide sharing. TCRdb holds this immuneACCESS table with in-frame rearrangements only. Some clones are missing; in checked studies, unresolved V genes explain under half, and the rest has no known cause. D and trimming come from the DNA, and the V and J calls and clone size come from that table. Within this sample are about 170,000 clones, with roughly 79% of them counted one time only. The ten most abundant clones make up under 2.5% of the sample.

What was sequenced was PBMCs. The V and J segments used are TRBV7-9 and TRBJ1-1; the D gene cannot be named for sure. The TCR originated in a woman in her twenties or thirties in good health and CMV-seropositive. The sequenced DNA is TGTGCCAGCAGCTTAGGCGCGTCAACCATGAACACTGAAGCTTTCTTT. Translated, this gives CASSLGASTMNTEAFF. Extended through the reference TRBV7-9 and TRBJ1-1 proteins, this CDR3 yields the full variable domain: DTGVSQNPRHKITKRGQNVTFRCDPISEHNRLYWYRQTLGQGPEFLTYFQNEAQLEKSRLLSDRFSAERPKGSFSTLEIQRTEQGDSAMYLCASSLGASTMNTEAFFGQGTRLTVV.